This T cell receptor (beta chain) was sequenced during a study of cytomegalovirus exposure and HLA in healthy donors. Study results and limitations: Per a prior analysis, the majority of TCR beta V segments were productive roughly 90% or roughly 30% of the time. Later analysis demonstrated an association between a missense DCLRE1C variant and TCR beta V- and J-gene trimming.

This clone was counted a few times. Its antigen remains unknown. This PCR relied on a set of 60 Vbeta primers and 13 Jbeta primers. The protocol was immunoSEQ multiplex PCR, while the TCRdb copy is restricted to in-frame clones and leaves out a portion. Here the sample spans more than 110,000 clones, about 71% being singletons. Sequenced: PBMCs. The TCR originated in a woman in her sixties in good health and CMV-seropositive.

CDR3 amino acids: CASSRRAGNNEQFF. The CDR3 coding sequence is TGTGCCAGCAGCCGGAGGGCAGGGAACAATGAGCAGTTCTTC. The J gene is TRBJ2-1, the V gene TRBV14; perhaps TRBD2 as D (6 bases). CDR1 is SGHDN, CDR2 FVKESK, per germline. Trimming cost V 4 bases and J 5 bases, with 12 bases left between them. CDR3 length: 14 residues.